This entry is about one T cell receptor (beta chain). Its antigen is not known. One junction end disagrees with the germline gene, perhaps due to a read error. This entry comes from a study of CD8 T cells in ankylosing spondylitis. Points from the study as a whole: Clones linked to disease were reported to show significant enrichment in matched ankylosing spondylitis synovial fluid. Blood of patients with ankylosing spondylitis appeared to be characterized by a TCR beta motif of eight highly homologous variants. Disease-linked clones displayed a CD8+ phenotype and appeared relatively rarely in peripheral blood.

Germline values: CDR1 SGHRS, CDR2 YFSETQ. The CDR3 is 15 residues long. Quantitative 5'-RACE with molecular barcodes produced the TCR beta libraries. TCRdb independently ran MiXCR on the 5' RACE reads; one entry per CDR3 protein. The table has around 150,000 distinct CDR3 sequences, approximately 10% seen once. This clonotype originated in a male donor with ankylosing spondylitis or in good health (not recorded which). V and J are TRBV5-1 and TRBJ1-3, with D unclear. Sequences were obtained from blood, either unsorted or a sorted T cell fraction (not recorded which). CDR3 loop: CASSPRPSSGSTIYF. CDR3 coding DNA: TGCGCCAGCAGCCCCAGACCGAGCTCTGGAAGCACCATATATTTT.